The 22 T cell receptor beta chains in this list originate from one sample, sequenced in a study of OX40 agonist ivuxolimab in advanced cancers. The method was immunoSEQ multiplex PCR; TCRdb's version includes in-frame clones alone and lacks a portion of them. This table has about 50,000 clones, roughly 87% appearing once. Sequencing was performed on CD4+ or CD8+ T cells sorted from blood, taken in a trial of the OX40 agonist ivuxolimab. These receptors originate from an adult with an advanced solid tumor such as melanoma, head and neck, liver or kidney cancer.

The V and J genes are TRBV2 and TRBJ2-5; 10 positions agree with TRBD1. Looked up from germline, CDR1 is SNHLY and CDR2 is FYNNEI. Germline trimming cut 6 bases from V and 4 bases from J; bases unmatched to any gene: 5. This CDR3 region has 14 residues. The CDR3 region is CASRATGGLETQYF. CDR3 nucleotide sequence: TGTGCCAGCAGAGCGACAGGGGGCCTAGAGACCCAGTACTTC.

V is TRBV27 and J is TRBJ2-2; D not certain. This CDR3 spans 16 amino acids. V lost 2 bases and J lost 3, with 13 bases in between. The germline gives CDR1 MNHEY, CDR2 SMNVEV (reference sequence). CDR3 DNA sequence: TGTGCCAGCAGTTTACTCGGCGATCTTGACACCGGGGAGCTGTTTTTT. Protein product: CASSLLGDLDTGELFF.

The DNA for the CDR3 is TGTGCCAGCAGCATCGGGGCGGAGCAGTACTTC. Translated: CASSIGAEQYF. V gene TRBV9 combines with J gene TRBJ2-7; possibly TRBD1 or TRBD2 for D (5 bases each). The V end lost 4 bases, the J end lost 7 bases, and 9 bases lay between the germline ends. This CDR3 region has 11 residues. Germline loops: CDR1 SGDLS, CDR2 YYNGEE.

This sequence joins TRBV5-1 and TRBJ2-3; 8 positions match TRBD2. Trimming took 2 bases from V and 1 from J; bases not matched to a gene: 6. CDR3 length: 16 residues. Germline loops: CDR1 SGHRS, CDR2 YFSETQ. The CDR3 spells CASSFPASGRTDTQYF. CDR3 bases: TGCGCCAGCAGCTTCCCCGCTAGCGGGCGCACAGATACGCAGTATTTT.

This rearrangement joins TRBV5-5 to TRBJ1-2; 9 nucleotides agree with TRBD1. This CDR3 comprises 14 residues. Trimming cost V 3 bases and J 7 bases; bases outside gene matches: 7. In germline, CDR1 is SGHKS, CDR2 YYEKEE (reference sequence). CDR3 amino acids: CASSSSGTGIGYTF. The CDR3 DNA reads TGTGCCAGCAGCTCCTCCGGGACAGGGATTGGCTACACCTTC.

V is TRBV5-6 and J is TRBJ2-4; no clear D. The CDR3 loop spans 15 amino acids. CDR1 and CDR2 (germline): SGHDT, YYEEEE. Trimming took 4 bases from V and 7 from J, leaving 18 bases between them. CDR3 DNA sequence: TGTGCCAGCAGCGGCACCCTGGTAGGTGGGAACATTCAGTACTTC. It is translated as CASSGTLVGGNIQYF.

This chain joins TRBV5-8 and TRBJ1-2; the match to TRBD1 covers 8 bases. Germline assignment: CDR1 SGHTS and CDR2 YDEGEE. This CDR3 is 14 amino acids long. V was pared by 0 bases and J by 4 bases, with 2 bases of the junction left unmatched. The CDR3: CASSLGQGAYGYTF. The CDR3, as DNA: TGTGCCAGCAGCTTGGGTCAGGGGGCCTATGGCTACACCTTC. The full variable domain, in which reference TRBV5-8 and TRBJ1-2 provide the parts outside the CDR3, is EAGVTQSPTHLIKTRGQQATLRCSPISGHTSVYWYQQALGLGLQFLLWYDEGEERNRGNFPPRFSGRQFPNYSSELNVNALELEDSALYLCASSLGQGAYGYTFGSGTRLTVV.

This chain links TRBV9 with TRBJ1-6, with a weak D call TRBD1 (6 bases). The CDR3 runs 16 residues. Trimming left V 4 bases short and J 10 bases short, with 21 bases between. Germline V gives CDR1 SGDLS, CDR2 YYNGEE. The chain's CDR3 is CASSPPGGHSGSPLHF. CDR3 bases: TGTGCCAGCAGCCCACCGGGGGGCCACTCTGGGTCACCCCTCCACTTT.

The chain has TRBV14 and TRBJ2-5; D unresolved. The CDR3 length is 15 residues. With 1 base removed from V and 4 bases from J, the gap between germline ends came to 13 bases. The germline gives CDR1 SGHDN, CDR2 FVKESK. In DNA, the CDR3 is TGTGCCAGCAGCCAAGTAACAAGAGGATTAGAGACCCAGTACTTC. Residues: CASSQVTRGLETQYF.

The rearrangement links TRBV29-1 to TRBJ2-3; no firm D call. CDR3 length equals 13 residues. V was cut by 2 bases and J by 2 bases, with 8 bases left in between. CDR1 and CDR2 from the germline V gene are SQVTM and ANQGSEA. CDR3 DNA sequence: TGCAGCGTTGAACGGTTTTCCACAGATACGCAGTATTTT. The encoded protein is CSVERFSTDTQYF.

The CDR3 reads CASSLGYTEAFF. DNA of the CDR3: TGTGCCAGCAGCTTGGGGTACACTGAAGCTTTCTTT. The chain joins TRBV5-4 to TRBJ1-1; D call uncertain. The germline V gene has CDR1 SGHNT and CDR2 YYREEE (reference sequence). V lost 0 bases to trimming and J lost 3 bases, with 3 bases between them. The CDR3 has 12 amino acids.

DNA for the CDR3: TGTGCCAGTACCGTGGACGGTCTTAGCAATCAGCCCCAGCATTTT. Its translation: CASTVDGLSNQPQHF. The chain recombines TRBV19 with TRBJ1-5; D gene ambiguous. The V gene lost 7 bases and the J gene lost 0 bases, with 13 bases spanning the gap. The CDR3 is made up of 15 amino acids. Germline V gene lookup returns CDR1 LNHDA and CDR2 SQIVND (reference sequence).

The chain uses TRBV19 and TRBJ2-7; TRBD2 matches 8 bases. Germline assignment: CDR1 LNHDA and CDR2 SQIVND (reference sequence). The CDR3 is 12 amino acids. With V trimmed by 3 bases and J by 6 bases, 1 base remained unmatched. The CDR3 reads CASSILAGEQYF. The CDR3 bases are TGTGCCAGTAGTATCCTAGCGGGCGAGCAGTACTTC.

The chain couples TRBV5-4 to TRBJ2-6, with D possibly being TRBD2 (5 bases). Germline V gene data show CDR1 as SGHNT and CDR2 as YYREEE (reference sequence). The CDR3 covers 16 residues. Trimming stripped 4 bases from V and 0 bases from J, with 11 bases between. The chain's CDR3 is CASSPSGFSGANVLTF. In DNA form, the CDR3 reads TGTGCCAGCAGCCCCTCGGGGTTCTCTGGGGCCAACGTCCTGACTTTC.

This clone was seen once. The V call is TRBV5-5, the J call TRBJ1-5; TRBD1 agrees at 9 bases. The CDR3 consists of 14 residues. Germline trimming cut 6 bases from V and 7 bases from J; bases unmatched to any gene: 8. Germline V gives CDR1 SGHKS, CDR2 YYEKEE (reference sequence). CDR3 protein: CASTTGGEWQPQHF. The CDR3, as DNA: TGTGCCAGCACGACAGGGGGAGAGTGGCAGCCCCAGCATTTT.

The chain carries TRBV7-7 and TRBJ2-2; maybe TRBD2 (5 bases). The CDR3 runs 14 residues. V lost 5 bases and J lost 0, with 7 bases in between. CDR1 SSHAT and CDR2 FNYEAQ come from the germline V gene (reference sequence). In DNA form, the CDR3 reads TGTGCCAGCAGCGACGGGACGAACACCGGGGAGCTGTTTTTT. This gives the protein CASSDGTNTGELFF.

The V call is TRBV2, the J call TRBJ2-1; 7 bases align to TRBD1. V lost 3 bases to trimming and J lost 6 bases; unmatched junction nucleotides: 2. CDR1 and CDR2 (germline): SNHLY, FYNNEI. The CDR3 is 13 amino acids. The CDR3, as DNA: TGTGCCAGCAGTGACCCAGGGGGCAATGAGCAGTTCTTC. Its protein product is CASSDPGGNEQFF.

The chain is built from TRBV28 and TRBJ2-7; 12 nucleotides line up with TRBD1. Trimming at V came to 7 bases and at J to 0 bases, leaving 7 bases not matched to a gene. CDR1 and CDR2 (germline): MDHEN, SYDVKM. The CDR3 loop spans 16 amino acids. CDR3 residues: CASTWDRGPSSYEQYV. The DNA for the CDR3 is TGTGCCAGCACCTGGGACAGGGGGCCGAGCTCCTACGAGCAGTACGTC.

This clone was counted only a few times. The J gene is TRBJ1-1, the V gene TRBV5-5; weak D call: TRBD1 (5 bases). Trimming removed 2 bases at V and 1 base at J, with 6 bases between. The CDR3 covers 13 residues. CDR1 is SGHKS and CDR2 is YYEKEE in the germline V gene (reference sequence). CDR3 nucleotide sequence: TGTGCCAGCAGCTTCGGGGGGAACACTGAAGCTTTCTTT. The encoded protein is CASSFGGNTEAFF.

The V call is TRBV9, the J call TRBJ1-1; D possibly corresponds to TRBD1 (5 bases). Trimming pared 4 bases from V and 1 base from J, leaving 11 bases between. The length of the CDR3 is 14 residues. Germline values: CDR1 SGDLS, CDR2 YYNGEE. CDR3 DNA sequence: TGTGCCAGCAGCCCGGGACGGACGAACACTGAAGCTTTCTTT. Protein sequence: CASSPGRTNTEAFF.

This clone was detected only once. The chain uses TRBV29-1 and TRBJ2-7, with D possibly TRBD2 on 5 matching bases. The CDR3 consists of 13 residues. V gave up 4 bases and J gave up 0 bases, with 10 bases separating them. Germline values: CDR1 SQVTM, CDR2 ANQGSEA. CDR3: CSVGTDVSYEQYF. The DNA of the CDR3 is TGCAGCGTTGGGACTGATGTCTCCTACGAGCAGTACTTC.

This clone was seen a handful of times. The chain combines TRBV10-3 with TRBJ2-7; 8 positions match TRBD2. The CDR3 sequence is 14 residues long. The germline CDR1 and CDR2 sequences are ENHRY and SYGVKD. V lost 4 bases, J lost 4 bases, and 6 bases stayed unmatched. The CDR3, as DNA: TGTGCCATCAGTGGAGCGGGAGAAGGGTACGAGCAGTACTTC. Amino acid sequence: CAISGAGEGYEQYF.